What follows describes a single T cell receptor (beta chain). Sequencing was performed with immunoSEQ multiplex PCR; in TCRdb, only in-frame clones are kept and a portion is missing. This table has tens of thousands of clones, about 92% appearing once. This entry belongs to a study of control samples from healthy donors and cancer patients. Specimen: PBMCs. The receptor's source is a man aged 30 to 45 with colorectal cancer.

CDR3 loop: CASSLEERTEAFF. The CDR3, as DNA: TGTGCCAGCAGTTTAGAAGAAAGAACTGAAGCTTTCTTT. The chain uses TRBV12-3 or TRBV12-4 and TRBJ1-1; D is unresolved. V was trimmed by 1 base and J by 5 bases, leaving 8 bases between them. CDR3 length: 13 residues.